This TCR beta chain is from a study of identifying expanded T cells in peripheral blood. The germline V gene encodes CDR1 LNHDA and CDR2 SQIVND (reference sequence). With 2 bases removed from V and 6 bases from J, the gap between germline ends came to 8 bases. The CDR3 contains 13 residues. Using immunoSEQ multiplex PCR, the repertoire was profiled, and TCRdb retains in-frame clones only, with some absent. Among tens of thousands of clones listed, 88% were seen once. The sequence was obtained from a person between 18 and 69 years old in good health. Sequencing was performed on blood. This rearrangement joins TRBV19 to TRBJ1-5; D gene unclear. CDR3: CASSIMRGQPQHF. CDR3 in DNA: TGTGCCAGTAGTATAATGCGGGGTCAGCCCCAGCATTTT. Full variable domain (missing parts from reference TRBV19 and TRBJ1-5): DGGITQSPKYLFRKEGQNVTLSCEQNLNHDAMYWYRQDPGQGLRLIYYSQIVNDFQKGDIAEGYSVSREKKESFPLTVTSAQKNPTAFYLCASSIMRGQPQHFGDGTRLSIL.